This T cell receptor beta chain stems from a study of vaccination and CD4 T cells after COVID-19 (dated by TCRdb to between 2021 and 2024). Notes on the research overall: Every convalescent patient had a positive nasal swab PCR test for SARS-CoV-2, with mild disease in nine patients and severe disease in one. The convalescent cohort included six males and four females, with two Hispanic individuals, seven Caucasians, two Asians and one multiracial person. Participants got two doses of the Pfizer-BioNTech BNT162b2 vaccine (n=8) or two doses of the Moderna mRNA-1273 vaccine (n=2). Post-COVID blood samples were collected from convalescent patients a median of around 96 days after diagnosis, with a range of about 35 to 161 days. The time from the second vaccine dose to post-vaccine blood sampling had a median of approximately 72 days and ranged from about 14 to 250 days. The cultures were stimulated with overlapping spike peptide pools from SARS-CoV-2 and from the common cold coronaviruses HCoV-NL63, HCoV-OC43 and HCoV-229E. In control cultures, a CEFX viral epitope pool was used as positive control, an HIV-1 Nef peptide pool was used as negative control, or no peptide was added. The spike-specific CD4+ TCR repertoire was compared before and after mRNA vaccination in approximately ten COVID-19 convalescent patients and a few infection-naive healthy vaccine recipients.

Libraries came from PCR. DNA from cultured CD4+ T cells was subjected to TCR sequencing with the Oncomine TCR Beta short-read assay at the Johns Hopkins FTIC core. Genomic DNA was extracted from the cultured CD4+ T cells with the QIAamp micro DNA kit. Oncomine TCR Beta libraries from cultured CD4+ T cells were pooled using unique dual indexes and sequenced on an Illumina iSeq 100. Per the source publication's procedure: Non-productive sequences were removed, and CDR3s that did not start with C, did not end with F or W, or were shorter than 7 amino acids were discarded. The MANAFEST web application identified antigen-specific clonotypes by comparing peptide-stimulated wells against reference wells and other culture wells. To be called positive, a clone needed an FDR below 0.05, an odds ratio above 5, and a productive frequency above 0.1% in at least two of three replicate wells. Clonotypes that were significantly expanded in both SARS-CoV-2 spike wells and at least one common cold coronavirus spike condition were defined as cross-reactive. Using R version 3.6.1, CDR3 homology was evaluated through Levenshtein distances (stringdist) along with unrooted phylogenetic trees (ape). The public reads were reprocessed in TCRdb via fastp at Q25 and MiXCR, keeping in-frame beta chains. Identical CDR3 proteins give one entry, which carries the most common genes and DNA. The V and J calls shown here were made by TCRdb, not taken from the authors' results. Here the sample has about 24,000 distinct CDR3 sequences; around 62% occur a single time. The top ten constitute about 7.8% of the sample.

Overall study results and their limits: Relatively few convalescent patients were included in the study, and early timepoints after natural infection were not analyzed. Of the vaccine-specific clones in convalescent patients, 304 of 307, or nearly all, reacted only to SARS-CoV-2 spike and did not cross-react with common cold coronaviruses. In convalescent patients, a median approximately 86% of post-vaccine SARS-CoV-2-reactive clones were detected only after vaccination, suggesting vaccine-specific priming. The median count of SARS-CoV-2-reactive clonotypes went up from around 21 after infection to a few dozen after vaccination, although the change was not significant.

Interpreted using the paper, the treatment or condition label stands for: approximately 11-day PBMC culture with coronavirus spike peptide pools or control peptides (ViraFEST assay). To expand antigen-specific T cells with peptide pools and then pick out the expanded clonotypes through TCR sequencing, the study relied on the ViraFEST assay. The positive SARS-CoV-2 PCR tests of the convalescent patients were dated from March to December 2020, before the Alpha, Beta and Delta variants emerged in the United States. Each well held 2.2 million or so PBMCs cultured in IMDM containing roughly 5% human AB serum and roughly 9.7 IU/ml IL-2, with around 9.7 ug/ml peptide pools added. On days 3 and 7, half of the culture medium was replaced with fresh IL-2-containing medium. After 10 days of culture, CD4+ T cells were isolated by negative selection with the EasySep CD4+ T cell isolation kit. PBMCs were separated from whole blood using Ficoll-Paque Plus gradient centrifugation and then either used fresh or cryopreserved at -140C. Culture conditions were generally each tested in triplicate wells.

The cysteine opens and the phenylalanine closes a CDR3 of 15 amino acids. The sequence is cut down to CDR3 DNA, 45 bases in frame from base 1. V is cut back by 2 bases and J by 2 bases, with 4 bases in the junction unmatched. CDR1 and CDR2, looked up from the germline V gene, are MNHEY and SVGAGI. Notes on this clonotype: Its antigen is still unknown. The sample holds no much larger clone one base away, and base qualities are not on file.

Recombination joined TRBV6-5 with TRBJ2-5; TRBD1 agrees with 8 junctional bases. The origin of this receptor is a human donor who had recovered from COVID-19. The specimen was CD4+ T cells from blood, cultured in vitro. The CDR3 corresponds to CASSYGTGSQETQYF. The base sequence is TGTGCCAGCAGTTACGGGACAGGTAGTCAAGAGACCCAGTACTTC.